This T cell receptor beta chain is from a study of T cell responses to AZD1222 COVID-19 vaccine (dated by TCRdb to about 2021). With respect to the entire study: AZD1222 recipients whose second dose came at about 4 weeks and those whose second dose came at about 12 weeks were combined into one group, since spike-specific TCR depth and breadth did not differ between the two schedules. TCR sequencing was performed for 233 trial participants, of whom roughly 200 were given two doses of AZD1222 and roughly 25 were given two doses of MenACWY control vaccine. Trial participants were enrolled by age into subgroups of 18-55, 56-69 and 70-plus years, and about 150, 27 and 61 TCR-sequenced participants, respectively, were included in these subgroups.

Points on this clone: The clone's antigen remains unknown. Base qualities are not provided; no much larger clone lies one nucleotide away.

In the paper's terms, the time point label means: baseline before first vaccination. The vaccinee samples were drawn from two UK trials, COV001 and COV002, one of which was a single-blind randomized controlled phase 2/3 trial testing AZD1222 (ChAdOx1 nCoV-19) in healthy adults. For TCRbeta chain sequencing, PBMC samples were collected from trial participants at day 0 and at day 28 after the second dose. The CDR3 regions of human TCRbeta chains were subjected to immunosequencing. In the original analysis: TCRs in the repertoires were matched against a reference library of SARS-CoV-2-specific TCRs that had been generated with the MIRA antigen-specificity platform. Breadth was defined as the fraction of unique TCRs that were SARS-CoV-2-associated. Depth was defined as the fraction of total T cells that were SARS-CoV-2-associated. Using the MIRA data, each spike-specific TCR was assigned both to the spike region to which the TCR was reactive and to a CD4 or CD8 class. Log10-transformed breadth and depth values were compared by one-way ANOVA with Sidak's multiple comparisons tests. The immuneACCESS repertoire file appears here via TCRdb, limited to in-frame rearrangements. These files lack a portion of the clones; in checked studies, under half of the deficit traces to unresolved V genes, and the cause of the others is not known. The V and J calls and clone size are taken from that table; D and trimming were inferred from the DNA. The sample table holds roughly 97,000 clones, of which 80% to 90% were seen once. The leading ten clones occupy about 8.7% of the sample.

General findings and caveats noted by the study authors: Participants were mostly white British and included more females than males, and it was suggested by the authors that clonal diversity may have been underestimated. The 56-69-year group was small, and its depth increase did not reach significance, likely because of low power. The whole spike protein was spanned by vaccine-associated CD4 TCRs, and dominant responses were seen in regions 160-218 and 743-854. Because no day 14 peak-response samples were available, repertoires were characterized only after the peak T cell response. Nearly half of unique spike-specific TCRs reportedly recognized epitopes outside regions mutated in the B.1.351 and B.1.1.7 variants. After two AZD1222 doses, both the breadth and the depth of spike-specific TCRs were significantly higher than at day 0 and than in MenACWY recipients. Conclusions about previously exposed vaccinees are limited because only six or seven AZD1222 recipients were SARS-CoV-2 seropositive at baseline.

V is shortened by 0 bases, J by 7 bases, and the region joining them spans 10 bases. The CDR3 goes from the cysteine to the phenylalanine over 13 residues. Here the CDR3 DNA is all that survives: 39 bases in frame from base 1. In the germline V gene (reference sequence), CDR1 corresponds to GTSNPN and CDR2 to SVGIG. The sequence derives from an adult in good health. Sequencing was performed on peripheral blood, taken on day 0 of AZD1222 vaccination. The chain is assembled from TRBV30 and TRBJ1-3; there is no confident call for the D gene. The CDR3 in this case is CAWSVPGSNTIYF. The DNA sequence reads TGTGCCTGGAGTGTACCGGGATCCAACACCATATATTTT.